The present TCR beta chain was sequenced within a study of a mutant IDH1 vaccine in newly diagnosed glioma. Overall study context: Visit V12 was at week 35; visit V13 was at week 47. Points from the study as a whole: Pseudoprogression seemed unrelated to changes in top peripheral T cell clonotypes.

As to this clone: Antigen: not known.

Repertoires were generated with immunoSEQ multiplex PCR, while TCRdb's copy carries only in-frame clones and drops some. This table has tens of thousands of clones, roughly 81% appearing once. Time point indicated: week 35, safety follow-up. Each vaccine dose was 300 ug of mutant IDH1 20-mer peptide, with topical imiquimod. The CDR3 runs 13 residues. The germline gives CDR1 LNHDA, CDR2 SQIVND (reference sequence). The V and J ends lost 9 bases and 2 bases respectively, with 13 bases between them. The V gene is TRBV19, the J gene TRBJ1-2, with D possibly matching TRBD1 (6 bases). The material was PBMCs, obtained from a glioma patient whose treatment included an IDH1 peptide vaccine. This TCR was sampled from a man aged 35 to 55 with glioma. The CDR3 sequence is CASKGQLNYGYTF. The CDR3, as DNA: TGTGCCAGCAAAGGACAGTTGAACTATGGCTACACCTTC. Full variable domain (remainder filled in from reference TRBV19 and TRBJ1-2): DGGITQSPKYLFRKEGQNVTLSCEQNLNHDAMYWYRQDPGQGLRLIYYSQIVNDFQKGDIAEGYSVSREKKESFPLTVTSAQKNPTAFYLCASKGQLNYGYTFGSGTRLTVV.